This T cell receptor beta chain was recovered during a study of PD-1 blockade in classical Hodgkin lymphoma. Germline CDR1 and CDR2: SGHAT and FQNNGV. Trimming cost V 2 bases and J 6 bases; bases outside gene matches: 7. The CDR3 is 15 amino acids. Autologous stem cell transplantation was followed by relapse in every patient, and brentuximab vedotin exposure varied. This table comes from immunoSEQ multiplex PCR, and its TCRdb copy is limited to in-frame clones, with some not included. In the table there are tens of thousands of clones, 88% of which are singletons. V gene TRBV11-2 combines with J gene TRBJ2-7; 10 bases align to TRBD2. The TCR comes from a human donor with classical Hodgkin lymphoma. The sample in question was peripheral blood mononuclear cells (PBMCs), obtained at baseline. CDR3 sequence (DNA): TGTGCCAGCAGCTTAAGCGGGAGCGGGAGGGGCGAGCAGTACTTC. Translation: CASSLSGSGRGEQYF.